The next 23 T cell receptor beta chains were all read from a single sample in a study of CD8+ T cells in alopecia areata. TCR sequencing used cDNA made by reverse transcription of extracted RNA. Data came from immunoSEQ multiplex PCR; TCRdb stores just in-frame clones and leaves some out. The sample carries approximately 130,000 clones, about 51% recorded once. Sequenced material: NKG2D-low CD8+ T cells sorted from blood. Receptors originate from a human donor with alopecia areata.

This chain connects TRBV5-1 to TRBJ2-7, with 9 bases identical to TRBD1. The CDR3 consists of 15 residues. V trimming: 2 bases; J trimming: 2 bases; junction bases outside the gene matches: 5. Germline V gives CDR1 SGHRS, CDR2 YFSETQ. CDR3 sequence: CASSFRTGEPYEQYF. In DNA form, the CDR3 reads TGCGCCAGCAGCTTCAGGACAGGGGAGCCCTACGAGCAGTACTTC. The whole variable domain, filled in from reference TRBV5-1 and TRBJ2-7, reads KAGVTQTPRYLIKTRGQQVTLSCSPISGHRSVSWYQQTPGQGLQFLFEYFSETQRNKGNFPGRFSGRQFSNSRSEMNVSTLELGDSALYLCASSFRTGEPYEQYFGPGTRLTVT.

The chain links TRBV5-6 to TRBJ2-7; 7 nucleotides align to TRBD2. The germline V gene encodes CDR1 SGHDT and CDR2 YYEEEE. CDR3 length: 13 residues. V lost 4 bases to trimming and J lost 5 bases; unmatched junction nucleotides: 6. The CDR3 is CASSGGGPDEQYF. DNA for the CDR3: TGTGCCAGCAGCGGGGGAGGGCCCGACGAGCAGTACTTC.

The chain joins TRBV6-5 to TRBJ2-6; D gene uncertain. Germline loops: CDR1 MNHEY, CDR2 SVGAGI. The CDR3 totals 15 residues. Trimming cost V 4 bases and J 0 bases, with 7 bases left between them. CDR3 amino acids: CASSLVLSGANVLTF. The CDR3 region has the DNA TGTGCCAGCAGTTTGGTTCTCTCTGGGGCCAACGTCCTGACTTTC.

This clone has only a few counts. The chain has TRBV29-1 and TRBJ2-1, with a tentative D call TRBD1 (5 bases). V was pared by 4 bases and J by 10 bases, with 14 bases between. The CDR3 is made up of 12 amino acids. Germline V lookup: CDR1 SQVTM, CDR2 ANQGSEA. This chain's CDR3 is CSVVLLGPEQFF. In DNA form, the CDR3 reads TGCAGCGTTGTCCTTCTGGGGCCGGAGCAGTTCTTC.

This chain links TRBV27 with TRBJ2-3, with D uncertain. Per germline, CDR1 MNHEY and CDR2 SMNVEV (reference sequence). Trimming took off 5 bases at V and 0 bases at J, with 9 bases between the two ends. The CDR3 is made up of 14 amino acids. CDR3 sequence (DNA): TGTGCCAGCAGTCCGTCAACTAGCACAGATACGCAGTATTTT. Protein sequence: CASSPSTSTDTQYF.

This rearrangement joins TRBV2 to TRBJ2-1; 7 bases fit TRBD2. The CDR3 has 15 residues. CDR1 and CDR2 (germline): SNHLY, FYNNEI. The V and J ends lost 7 bases and 7 bases, in that order; junction bases with no gene match: 13. The DNA for the CDR3 is TGTGCCAGCATGGAGGGAGGGCTTTTCTTGAATGAGCAGTTCTTC. It is translated as CASMEGGLFLNEQFF.

The V and J genes are TRBV29-1 and TRBJ2-5, with TRBD1 matching over 7 bases. Germline V CDR1 and CDR2: SQVTM, ANQGSEA. The trim removed 2 bases at V and 3 bases at J, leaving 6 bases unmatched. The CDR3 loop spans 14 amino acids. The CDR3 region is CSVERWGTEETQYF. In DNA, the CDR3 is TGCAGCGTTGAACGGTGGGGGACAGAAGAGACCCAGTACTTC.

There are a few counts of this clone. The V and J genes are TRBV29-1 and TRBJ2-2, with D possibly being TRBD1 or TRBD2 (5 bases each). The ends were cut back, 4 bases at V and 4 bases at J, with 7 bases in the middle. The germline CDR1 and CDR2 sequences are SQVTM and ANQGSEA. The CDR3 is 12 amino acids. The chain's CDR3 is CSVAGATGELFF. CDR3 coding DNA: TGCAGCGTTGCCGGGGCCACCGGGGAGCTGTTTTTT.

This sequence joins TRBV2 and TRBJ2-7, with D maybe TRBD1 (6 bases). Germline CDR1 SNHLY, CDR2 FYNNEI. With 6 bases removed from V and 5 bases from J, the gap between germline ends came to 11 bases. CDR3 size: 12 residues. In DNA, the CDR3 is TGTGCCAGCAGCGATACAGGGCACGAGCAGTACTTC. Translated, it gives CASSDTGHEQYF. Combining the CDR3 with reference TRBV2 and TRBJ2-7 gives the whole variable domain EPEVTQTPSHQVTQMGQEVILRCVPISNHLYFYWYRQILGQKVEFLVSFYNNEISEKSEIFDDQFSVERPDGSNFTLKIRSTKLEDSAMYFCASSDTGHEQYFGPGTRLTVT.

J is TRBJ1-2 and V is TRBV27, with 7 bases matching TRBD1. Per germline, CDR1 MNHEY and CDR2 SMNVEV (reference sequence). The CDR3 extends over 13 amino acids. V was pared by 5 bases and J by 5 bases, with 5 bases of the junction left unmatched. The chain's CDR3 is CASSTPTGYGYTF. The CDR3 DNA is TGTGCCAGCAGTACCCCGACAGGGTATGGCTACACCTTC.

The chain employs TRBV30 and TRBJ2-2; the D gene could be TRBD1 or TRBD2 (6 bases each). Trimming shortened V by 6 bases and J by 6 bases, and 17 bases separated the two germline ends. Per germline, CDR1 GTSNPN and CDR2 SVGIG (reference sequence). This CDR3 is built from 14 residues. CDR3 DNA sequence: TGTGCCTGTAGTACCGGGGGCATCGCCGGGGAGCTGTTTTTT. Protein sequence: CACSTGGIAGELFF.

CDR3 loop: CSVPSDTF. CDR3 bases: TGCAGCGTTCCATCTGACACCTTC. The rearrangement uses TRBV29-1 and TRBJ1-2; D remains unclear. The CDR3 has 8 residues. The germline V and J ends were trimmed by 5 bases and 12 bases, with 7 bases remaining between them. The germline V gene has CDR1 SQVTM and CDR2 ANQGSEA. The full variable domain, its missing parts supplied by reference TRBV29-1 and TRBJ1-2, is SAVISQKPSRDICQRGTSLTIQCQVDSQVTMMFWYRQQPGQSLTLIATANQGSEATYESGFVIDKFPISRPNLTFSTLTVSNMSPEDSSIYLCSVPSDTFGSGTRLTVV.

There are a few counts of this clone. This rearrangement joins TRBV29-1 to TRBJ2-3, with TRBD2 matching over 7 bases. With V trimmed by 4 bases and J by 0 bases, 10 bases remained unmatched. This CDR3 comprises 16 residues. CDR1 and CDR2 (germline): SQVTM, ANQGSEA. CDR3 sequence reads: CSVAAGELSSTDTQYF. In DNA form, the CDR3 reads TGCAGCGTTGCCGCGGGGGAGCTTTCTAGCACAGATACGCAGTATTTT.

The sample holds a few counts of this clone. The chain carries TRBV29-1 and TRBJ2-3; D unclear. The CDR3 loop spans 13 amino acids. The V gene's germline CDR1 is SQVTM and CDR2 ANQGSEA. The V end lost 2 bases, the J end lost 1 base, and 7 bases lay between the germline ends. The CDR3 nucleotides read TGCAGCGTTGAATTGGCGGGCACAGATACGCAGTATTTT. It specifies CSVELAGTDTQYF.

This clone appeared a few times. The chain employs TRBV14 and TRBJ2-1, with D perhaps matching TRBD2 (6 bases). V lost 1 base and J 13 bases, leaving 11 bases between the germline ends. Germline V gene data show CDR1 as SGHDN and CDR2 as FVKESK. The CDR3 loop spans 12 amino acids. CDR3 sequence (DNA): TGTGCCAGCAGCCAAGCTGGGACTCTTCAGTTCTTC. This sequence encodes CASSQAGTLQFF.

The chain links TRBV2 to TRBJ2-7; maybe TRBD1 (7 bases). The CDR3 sequence is 14 residues long. Per germline, CDR1 SNHLY and CDR2 FYNNEI. With 2 bases removed from V and 3 bases from J, the gap between germline ends came to 11 bases. In DNA, the CDR3 is TGTGCCAGCAGTGAAAACAGGGGAGGCTACGAGCAGTACTTC. As protein: CASSENRGGYEQYF.

V is TRBV30 and J is TRBJ2-3; TRBD1 is a possible D gene (8 bases). This CDR3 is built from 16 residues. V lost 2 bases and J 5 bases, leaving 20 bases between the germline ends. Germline V gene data show CDR1 as GTSNPN and CDR2 as SVGIG (reference sequence). In DNA, the CDR3 is TGTGCCTGGAGTACCCTTCACAGGGGGGAGGGAGATACGCAGTATTTT. Residues: CAWSTLHRGEGDTQYF. Based on the CDR3 plus reference TRBV30 and TRBJ2-3, the full variable domain is SQTIHQWPATLVQPVGSPLSLECTVEGTSNPNLYWYRQAAGRGLQLLFYSVGIGQISSEVPQNLSASRPQDRQFILSSKKLLLSDSGFYLCAWSTLHRGEGDTQYFGPGTRLTVL.

V and J are TRBV2 and TRBJ1-1; D is unresolved. CDR3 length: 12 residues. CDR1 is SNHLY and CDR2 is FYNNEI in the germline V gene. Trimming removed 4 bases from V and 1 base from J, with 4 bases in between. The CDR3 loop is CASSVGNTEAFF. CDR3 bases: TGTGCCAGCAGTGTCGGGAACACTGAAGCTTTCTTT.

V and J are TRBV29-1 and TRBJ1-1; maybe TRBD1 (5 bases). The CDR3 is made up of 13 amino acids. Germline V lookup: CDR1 SQVTM, CDR2 ANQGSEA. Trimming left V 3 bases short and J 0 bases short, with 8 bases between. As DNA, the CDR3 is TGCAGCGTTGATGACAGCATGAACACTGAAGCTTTCTTT. This encodes CSVDDSMNTEAFF. The full variable domain, with the rest looked up from reference TRBV29-1 and TRBJ1-1, is SAVISQKPSRDICQRGTSLTIQCQVDSQVTMMFWYRQQPGQSLTLIATANQGSEATYESGFVIDKFPISRPNLTFSTLTVSNMSPEDSSIYLCSVDDSMNTEAFFGQGTRLTVV.

A note on this clone: Other nucleotide sequences in the sample specify the same CDR3. The chain recombines TRBV29-1 with TRBJ2-7; D may be TRBD2 (7 bases). CDR1 and CDR2 (germline): SQVTM, ANQGSEA. There are 12 residues in the CDR3. The ends were cut back, 1 base at V and 5 bases at J, with 9 bases in the middle. CDR3 region: CSVEGEGDEQYF. DNA of the CDR3: TGCAGCGTTGAAGGGGAGGGGGACGAGCAGTACTTC.

The gene calls are TRBV13 and TRBJ2-1; TRBD2 agrees at 7 bases. Germline-derived CDR1 and CDR2 are PRHDT and FYEKMQ (reference sequence). V dropped 3 bases and J dropped 10; count of bases not matched to a gene: 6. This CDR3 has 13 residues. The CDR3 nucleotides read TGTGCCAGCAGCTTGGAAGCGGGGAGCGAGCAGTTCTTC. It is translated as CASSLEAGSEQFF.

This clone was observed a handful of times. The CDR3 loop is CSVAGGLIDEQFF. CDR3 nucleotides: TGCAGCGTAGCGGGAGGGCTCATCGATGAGCAGTTCTTC. V and J are TRBV29-1 and TRBJ2-1; 10 nucleotides agree with TRBD2. CDR3 length: 13 residues. CDR1 is SQVTM, CDR2 ANQGSEA, per germline. V lost 6 bases and J lost 8; bases outside the gene matches: 7.

There are a few counts of this clone. The rearrangement uses TRBV28 and TRBJ2-1, with a possible D match to TRBD2 (5 bases). Germline CDR1 is MDHEN and CDR2 is SYDVKM. The V end was cut by 7 bases, the J end by 10 bases, with 11 bases between. The CDR3 consists of 11 residues. The CDR3 DNA is TGTGCCAGCAATACGGGCGGGGAGCAGTTCTTC. Translating it yields CASNTGGEQFF. Variable domain in full (rest from reference TRBV28 and TRBJ2-1): DVKVTQSSRYLVKRTGEKVFLECVQDMDHENMFWYRQDPGLGLRLIYFSYDVKMKEKGDIPEGYSVSREKKERFSLILESASTNQTSMYLCASNTGGEQFFGPGTRLTVL.